A single sample gave rise to the 24 T cell receptor beta chains below, sequenced in a study of Ad26.COV2.S vaccination and SARS-CoV-2 variants. Sample treatment: 19 received Ad26.COV2.S at low or high dose, single or two shots; roughly 5 received placebo; per-sample allocation not given. Collection of the samples took place on day 63 after the first injection of vaccine or placebo. Libraries were prepared by immunoSEQ multiplex PCR; TCRdb keeps only in-frame clonotypes and omits some of them. Of hundreds of thousands of clones in the sample, around nine tenths were seen once. Here the sequenced sample was peripheral blood, taken in a trial of Ad26.COV2.S vaccine versus placebo. Source of these receptors: a person between 18 and 65 years old who received the Ad26.COV2.S COVID-19 vaccine or a placebo.

The chain has TRBV10-3 and TRBJ2-1; 8 bases match TRBD2. V shed 8 bases, J shed 2 bases, and the junction held 5 bases outside the gene matches. CDR1 ENHRY and CDR2 SYGVKD come from the germline V gene. The CDR3 runs to 14 residues. Written as DNA, the CDR3 is TGTGCCATCGGCACTAGCGGTCCCTACAATGAGCAGTTCTTC. Its protein product is CAIGTSGPYNEQFF.

The chain combines TRBV2 with TRBJ1-6; 10 bases map to TRBD1. The CDR3 consists of 15 residues. With 10 bases clipped from V and 4 bases from J, the junction kept 7 bases outside the gene matches. Germline V gene sequence: CDR1 SNHLY, CDR2 FYNNEI. The chain's CDR3 is CANEDRGFYNSPLHF. The CDR3, as DNA: TGTGCCAACGAGGACAGGGGGTTTTATAATTCACCCCTCCACTTT.

The V call is TRBV2, the J call TRBJ2-7; 14 bases are a match to TRBD2. Germline V gene data show CDR1 as SNHLY and CDR2 as FYNNEI. The J segment lost 4 bases and the V segment lost 6 bases, leaving 5 bases of the junction unmatched. CDR3 size: 15 residues. CDR3 coding DNA: TGTGCCAGCAGGCCGGGACTAGCGGGGGTTTACGAGCAGTACTTC. Translated: CASRPGLAGVYEQYF.

The V gene is TRBV2, the J gene TRBJ1-4; perhaps TRBD1 as D (5 bases). V dropped 2 bases and J dropped 8 bases, with 12 bases sitting between them. This CDR3 is 14 amino acids long. Germline V gene data show CDR1 as SNHLY and CDR2 as FYNNEI. The CDR3 nucleotides read TGTGCCAGCAGTGAACGTGGACCAGGGGAAAAACTGTTTTTT. Translating it yields CASSERGPGEKLFF.

The J gene is TRBJ1-2, the V gene TRBV29-1; D possibly corresponds to TRBD1 (5 bases). The ends were cut back, 5 bases at V and 5 bases at J, with 15 bases in the middle. The germline CDR1 and CDR2 sequences are SQVTM and ANQGSEA. The CDR3 covers 13 residues. CDR3 sequence reads: CSVLQGRTYGYTF. In DNA, the CDR3 is TGCAGCGTTCTGCAAGGGCGGACATATGGCTACACCTTC.

The rearrangement links TRBV20-1 to TRBJ2-3, with D possibly matching TRBD1 (6 bases). This CDR3 is 15 amino acids long. Germline CDR1 is DFQATT and CDR2 is SNEGSKA (reference sequence). V was shortened by 3 bases and J by 1 base, with 14 bases between the two germline ends. The CDR3 loop is CSASRVRGGTDTQYF. The CDR3 DNA reads TGCAGTGCTAGTAGGGTCAGGGGTGGCACAGATACGCAGTATTTT.

This clone has only one observation. The rearrangement links TRBV30 to TRBJ1-1; D is possibly TRBD1 (6 bases). There are 12 residues in the CDR3. V shed 7 bases and J shed 8 bases, with 17 bases lying between them. CDR1 and CDR2 from the germline V gene are GTSNPN and SVGIG (reference sequence). The DNA of the CDR3 is TGTGCCTCGGACAGTTGGACGACCGAAGCTTTCTTT. Translation gives CASDSWTTEAFF.

The chain is built from TRBV9 and TRBJ2-7; 12 bases align to TRBD1. The trim removed 4 bases at V and 5 bases at J, leaving 4 bases unmatched. CDR3 length: 14 amino acids. Germline CDR1 and CDR2: SGDLS and YYNGEE. The CDR3 sequence is CASSLGTGGDEQYF. The CDR3 region has the DNA TGTGCCAGCAGCTTAGGGACAGGGGGCGACGAGCAGTACTTC.

This clone has just one count. This rearrangement joins TRBV6-1 to TRBJ2-3, with D hard to call. This CDR3 comprises 14 residues. The germline CDR1 and CDR2 sequences are MNHNS and SASEGT. V dropped 2 bases and J dropped 2 bases, with 8 bases sitting between them. This CDR3 reads CASSENGYTDTQYF. The CDR3 DNA sequence: TGTGCCAGCAGTGAAAACGGGTACACAGATACGCAGTATTTT.

The chain carries TRBV18 and TRBJ2-7; 8 bases match TRBD1. The V and J ends lost 3 bases and 5 bases, in that order; junction bases with no gene match: 6. The CDR3 is 14 amino acids. Per germline, CDR1 KGHSH and CDR2 LQKENI. CDR3 bases: TGTGCCAGCTCACCGGACAGGGCGGTTCACGAGCAGTACTTC. Translated, it gives CASSPDRAVHEQYF.

Concerning this clone: Other DNA sequences within the sample encode an identical CDR3. The chain employs TRBV6-5 and TRBJ2-7; TRBD2 might be the D (6 bases). Trimming took off 0 bases at V and 6 bases at J, with 9 bases between the two ends. This CDR3 region has 13 residues. In germline, CDR1 is MNHEY, CDR2 SVGAGI. CDR3 coding DNA: TGTGCCAGCAGTTACTCTGGGGGAGGCGAGCAGTACTTC. Protein sequence: CASSYSGGGEQYF.

This sequence joins TRBV24-1 and TRBJ1-1, with TRBD1 as a possible D gene (6 bases). The CDR3 sequence is 13 residues long. The germline V gene has CDR1 KGHDR and CDR2 SFDVKD. V dropped 7 bases and J dropped 4 bases, with 12 bases sitting between them. The CDR3 spells CATSKGGSTEAFF. The CDR3 DNA reads TGTGCCACCAGCAAAGGGGGGAGCACTGAAGCTTTCTTT.

V and J are TRBV5-1 and TRBJ2-3, with 13 bases lining up with TRBD2. The CDR3 sequence is 15 residues long. Looked up from germline, CDR1 is SGHRS and CDR2 is YFSETQ. J lost 5 bases, V lost 4 bases, and 4 bases had no gene match. This CDR3 is CASSQGLAGKDTQYF. The CDR3 nucleotides read TGCGCCAGCAGCCAGGGACTAGCGGGAAAAGATACGCAGTATTTT. The full variable domain, completed using reference TRBV5-1 and TRBJ2-3, is KAGVTQTPRYLIKTRGQQVTLSCSPISGHRSVSWYQQTPGQGLQFLFEYFSETQRNKGNFPGRFSGRQFSNSRSEMNVSTLELGDSALYLCASSQGLAGKDTQYFGPGTRLTVL.

The sample holds a few counts of this clone. This chain joins TRBV24-1 and TRBJ2-1, with 8 bases fitting TRBD2. The germline V gene has CDR1 KGHDR and CDR2 SFDVKD. V shed 3 bases, J shed 12 bases, and the junction held 12 bases outside the gene matches. CDR3 length: 15 amino acids. Written as DNA, the CDR3 is TGTGCCACCAGTGATCCCGGGGTAGCGGGGAAAGTGCAGTTCTTC. Encoded protein: CATSDPGVAGKVQFF.

The table lists this clone with a few counts. Other DNA sequences in this sample translate to the same CDR3. This chain connects TRBV5-4 to TRBJ2-7; no firm D call. CDR3 size: 14 residues. Germline assignment: CDR1 SGHNT and CDR2 YYREEE (reference sequence). Trimming stripped 0 bases from V and 0 bases from J, with 7 bases between. DNA of the CDR3: TGTGCCAGCAGCTTGGGCACCCTCTCCTACGAGCAGTACTTC. Amino acid sequence: CASSLGTLSYEQYF. The full variable domain, rest sourced from reference TRBV5-4 and TRBJ2-7, is ETGVTQSPTHLIKTRGQQVTLRCSSQSGHNTVSWYQQALGQGPQFIFQYYREEENGRGNFPPRFSGLQFPNYSSELNVNALELDDSALYLCASSLGTLSYEQYFGPGTRLTVT.

This clone came up a few times. The rearrangement uses TRBV3-1 (or the pseudogene TRBV3-2) and TRBJ1-6; D is ambiguous. CDR1 and CDR2 (germline): LGHDT, YNNKEL (reference sequence). The CDR3 sequence is 13 residues long. The V end lost 5 bases, the J end lost 7 bases, and 9 bases lay between the germline ends. The CDR3 DNA sequence: TGTGCCAGCAGCGGTTTGCGCAATTCACCCCTCCACTTT. This translates into CASSGLRNSPLHF.

V gene TRBV7-2 combines with J gene TRBJ1-2; 8 bases are a match to TRBD1. Germline CDR1 is SGHTA and CDR2 is FQGNSA. The junction had 8 bases not matched to a gene; V was cut back by 4 bases and J by 4 bases. This CDR3 comprises 15 residues. This CDR3 is CASSSFDRGGYGYTF. CDR3 coding DNA: TGTGCCAGCAGCTCCTTCGACAGGGGTGGCTATGGCTACACCTTC.

The chain recombines TRBV5-1 with TRBJ2-7; no firm D call. The V gene lost 0 bases and the J gene lost 6 bases, with 13 bases spanning the gap. The CDR3 has 14 amino acids. CDR1 is SGHRS and CDR2 is YFSETQ in the germline V gene. The CDR3 region is CASSLDGYLGEQYF. In DNA form, the CDR3 reads TGCGCCAGCAGCTTGGATGGTTATCTCGGCGAGCAGTACTTC.

The chain combines TRBV18 with TRBJ2-7; D is tentatively TRBD1 or TRBD2 (5 bases each). CDR1 and CDR2 from the germline V gene are KGHSH and LQKENI. This CDR3 contains 13 residues. V was cut by 2 bases and J by 5 bases, with 10 bases left in between. The CDR3 DNA sequence: TGTGCCAGCTCACCAGAGGGGTTTAACGAGCAGTACTTC. As protein: CASSPEGFNEQYF.

This chain joins TRBV7-2 and TRBJ2-5, with TRBD2 matching over 9 bases. The CDR3 length is 17 residues. CDR1 SGHTA and CDR2 FQGNSA come from the germline V gene. V gave up 2 bases and J gave up 2 bases; unmatched junction bases: 9. CDR3 region: CASSLLNRAGGQETQYF. The CDR3 region has the DNA TGTGCCAGCAGCTTACTTAACCGAGCGGGGGGACAAGAGACCCAGTACTTC.

This clone was counted once. The chain couples TRBV6-5 to TRBJ2-5, with 11 bases fitting TRBD2. CDR3 length: 15 residues. In germline, CDR1 is MNHEY, CDR2 SVGAGI. The trim removed 5 bases at V and 7 bases at J, leaving 9 bases unmatched. CDR3 bases: TGTGCCAGCAGTACGGGGACTAGCGGCGCTGGGACCCAGTACTTC. Amino acid sequence: CASSTGTSGAGTQYF.

The gene calls are TRBV7-6 and TRBJ1-6, with 8 bases identical to TRBD1. Trimming cost V 5 bases and J 0 bases; bases outside gene matches: 9. This CDR3 is 18 amino acids long. Germline-derived CDR1 and CDR2 are SGHVS and FNYEAQ. The CDR3 loop is CASSLRTGKSSYNSPLHF. CDR3 nucleotide sequence: TGTGCCAGCAGCCTACGGACAGGGAAAAGCTCCTATAATTCACCCCTCCACTTT.

This clone occurred once. The genes are TRBV19 and TRBJ1-5, with D perhaps TRBD1 (5 bases). Germline V gene sequence: CDR1 LNHDA, CDR2 SQIVND (reference sequence). Trimming stripped 6 bases from V and 0 bases from J, with 9 bases between. This CDR3 is built from 14 residues. CDR3 sequence: CASRQGYSNQPQHF. For the CDR3, the DNA is TGTGCCAGTAGGCAGGGATATAGCAATCAGCCCCAGCATTTT.

The rearrangement links TRBV28 to TRBJ2-6, with D uncertain. V was pared by 1 base and J by 0 bases, with 7 bases between. CDR1 and CDR2 from the germline V gene are MDHEN and SYDVKM. CDR3 length: 16 residues. CDR3 nucleotide sequence: TGTGCCAGCAGTTTATCAGTTTCCTCTGGGGCCAACGTCCTGACTTTC. Its translation is CASSLSVSSGANVLTF.